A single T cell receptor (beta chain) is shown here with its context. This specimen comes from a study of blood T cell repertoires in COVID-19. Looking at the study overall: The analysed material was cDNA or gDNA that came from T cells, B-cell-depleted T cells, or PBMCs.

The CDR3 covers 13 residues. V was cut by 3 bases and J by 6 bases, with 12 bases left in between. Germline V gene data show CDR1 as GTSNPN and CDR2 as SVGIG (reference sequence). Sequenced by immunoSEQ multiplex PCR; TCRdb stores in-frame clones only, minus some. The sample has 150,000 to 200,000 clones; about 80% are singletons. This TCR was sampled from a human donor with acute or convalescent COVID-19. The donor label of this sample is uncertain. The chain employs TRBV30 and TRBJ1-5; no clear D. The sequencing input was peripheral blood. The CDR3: CAWSATTGQPQHF. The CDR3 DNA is TGTGCCTGGAGCGCCACTACGGGTCAGCCCCAGCATTTT.